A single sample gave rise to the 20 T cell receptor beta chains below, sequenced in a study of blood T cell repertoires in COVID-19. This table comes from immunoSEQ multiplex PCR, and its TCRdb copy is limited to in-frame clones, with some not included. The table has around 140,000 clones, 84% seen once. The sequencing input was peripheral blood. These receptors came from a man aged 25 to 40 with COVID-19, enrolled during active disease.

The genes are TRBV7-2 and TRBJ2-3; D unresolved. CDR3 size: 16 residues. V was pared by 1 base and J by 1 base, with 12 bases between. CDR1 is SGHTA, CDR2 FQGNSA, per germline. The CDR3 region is CASSLENVPGTDTQYF. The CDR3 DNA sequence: TGTGCCAGCAGCTTAGAAAACGTTCCGGGCACAGATACGCAGTATTTT.

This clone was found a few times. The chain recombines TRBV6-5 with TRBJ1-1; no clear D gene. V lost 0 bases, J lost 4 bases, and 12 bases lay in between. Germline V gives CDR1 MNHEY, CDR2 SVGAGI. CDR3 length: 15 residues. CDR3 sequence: CASSYSTQFGTEAFF. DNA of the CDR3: TGTGCCAGCAGTTACTCGACTCAGTTCGGCACTGAAGCTTTCTTT.

As DNA, the CDR3 is TGTGCCAGCAGCTCCGAGGGCTCTAGCTCCTACGAGCAGTACTTC. This encodes CASSSEGSSSYEQYF. The J gene is TRBJ2-7, the V gene TRBV7-6; possibly TRBD2 for D (5 bases). Germline CDR1 and CDR2: SGHVS and FNYEAQ. Trimming pared 4 bases from V and 0 bases from J, leaving 13 bases between. The CDR3 is made up of 15 amino acids.

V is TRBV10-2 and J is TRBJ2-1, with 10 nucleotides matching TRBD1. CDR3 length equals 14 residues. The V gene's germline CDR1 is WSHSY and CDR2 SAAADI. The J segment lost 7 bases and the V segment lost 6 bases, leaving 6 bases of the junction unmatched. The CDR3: CASRGQGSGNEQFF. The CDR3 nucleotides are TGCGCCAGCAGGGGACAGGGGAGTGGGAATGAGCAGTTCTTC.

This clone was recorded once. CDR3 DNA: TGTGCCAGCAGCGAATCACAGAGAAACTATGGCTACACCTTC. It yields the protein CASSESQRNYGYTF. V is TRBV7-9 and J is TRBJ1-2; D ambiguous. There are 14 residues in the CDR3. Trimming took 5 bases from V and 2 from J, leaving 12 bases between them. The V gene's germline CDR1 is SEHNR and CDR2 FQNEAQ (reference sequence).

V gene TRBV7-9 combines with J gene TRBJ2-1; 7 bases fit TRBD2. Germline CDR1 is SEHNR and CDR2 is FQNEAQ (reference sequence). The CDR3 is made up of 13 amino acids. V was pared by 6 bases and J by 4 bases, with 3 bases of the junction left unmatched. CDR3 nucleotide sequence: TGTGCCAGCAGATGGGGGGGATACAATGAGCAGTTCTTC. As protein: CASRWGGYNEQFF.

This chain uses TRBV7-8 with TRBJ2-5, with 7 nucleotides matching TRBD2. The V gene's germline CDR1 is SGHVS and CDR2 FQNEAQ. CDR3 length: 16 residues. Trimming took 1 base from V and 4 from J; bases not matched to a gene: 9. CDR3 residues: CASSLDMRERLETQYF. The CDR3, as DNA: TGTGCCAGCAGCTTAGATATGCGGGAGAGACTAGAGACCCAGTACTTC.

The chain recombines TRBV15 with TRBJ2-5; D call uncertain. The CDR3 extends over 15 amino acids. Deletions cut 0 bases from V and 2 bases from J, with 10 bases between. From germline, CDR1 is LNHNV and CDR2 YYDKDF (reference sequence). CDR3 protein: CATSRDATQQETQYF. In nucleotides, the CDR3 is TGTGCCACCAGCAGAGATGCAACGCAGCAAGAGACCCAGTACTTC.

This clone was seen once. The CDR3 nucleotides are TGTGCCACCTCAGAGTACGGGCCCCCGGGGGAAGAGACCCAGTACTTC. It is translated as CATSEYGPPGEETQYF. This chain connects TRBV15 to TRBJ2-5; D is perhaps TRBD2 (6 bases). The CDR3 extends over 16 amino acids. V was clipped by 8 bases and J by 3 bases, with 22 bases between them. CDR1 and CDR2 (germline): LNHNV, YYDKDF (reference sequence).

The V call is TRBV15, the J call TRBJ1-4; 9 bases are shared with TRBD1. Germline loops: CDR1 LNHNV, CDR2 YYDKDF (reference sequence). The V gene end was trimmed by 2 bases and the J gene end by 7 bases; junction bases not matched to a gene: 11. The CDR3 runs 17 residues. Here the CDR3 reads CATSRLGDRARSEKLFF. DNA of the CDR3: TGTGCCACCAGCAGATTGGGGGACAGGGCCCGGAGTGAAAAACTGTTTTTT.

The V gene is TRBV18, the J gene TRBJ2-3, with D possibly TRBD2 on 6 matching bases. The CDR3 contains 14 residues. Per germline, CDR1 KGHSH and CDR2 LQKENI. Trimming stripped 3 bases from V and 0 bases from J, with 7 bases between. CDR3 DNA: TGTGCCAGCTCACCGAGCGGGAGCACAGATACGCAGTATTTT. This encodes CASSPSGSTDTQYF.

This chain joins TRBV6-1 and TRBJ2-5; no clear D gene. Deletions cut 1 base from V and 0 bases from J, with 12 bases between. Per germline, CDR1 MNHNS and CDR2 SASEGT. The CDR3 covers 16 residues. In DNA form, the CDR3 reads TGTGCCAGCAGTGAAGGTGAGCGACCGTACCAAGAGACCCAGTACTTC. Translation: CASSEGERPYQETQYF.

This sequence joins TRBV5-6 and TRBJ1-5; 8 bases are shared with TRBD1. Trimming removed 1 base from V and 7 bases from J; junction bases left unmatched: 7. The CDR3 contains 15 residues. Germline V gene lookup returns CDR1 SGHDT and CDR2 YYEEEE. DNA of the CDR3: TGTGCCAGCAGCTTGTATCACAGGGGGAACCAGCCCCAGCATTTT. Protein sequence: CASSLYHRGNQPQHF.

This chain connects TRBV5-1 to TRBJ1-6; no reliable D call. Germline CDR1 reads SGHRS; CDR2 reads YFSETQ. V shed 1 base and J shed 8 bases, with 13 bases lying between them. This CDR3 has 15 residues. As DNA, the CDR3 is TGCGCCAGCAGCTTGTCACCGGTTCGGGATTCACCCCTCCACTTT. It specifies CASSLSPVRDSPLHF.

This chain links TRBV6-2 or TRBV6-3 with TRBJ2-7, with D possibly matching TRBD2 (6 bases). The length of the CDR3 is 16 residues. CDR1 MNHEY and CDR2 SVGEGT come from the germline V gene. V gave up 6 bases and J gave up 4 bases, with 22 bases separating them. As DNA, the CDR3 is TGTGCCAGCAGCCCTCAAGGCGGGACGGTACCTTACGAGCAGTACTTC. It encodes CASSPQGGTVPYEQYF.

The CDR3 bases are TGTGCCAGCTCACAGGGGGCAACCTACAATGAGCAGTTCTTC. This gives the protein CASSQGATYNEQFF. The genes are TRBV19 and TRBJ2-1; 9 positions agree with TRBD1. The CDR3 is 14 residues long. Germline CDR1 is LNHDA and CDR2 is SQIVND (reference sequence). Trimming at V came to 9 bases and at J to 2 bases, leaving 5 bases not matched to a gene.

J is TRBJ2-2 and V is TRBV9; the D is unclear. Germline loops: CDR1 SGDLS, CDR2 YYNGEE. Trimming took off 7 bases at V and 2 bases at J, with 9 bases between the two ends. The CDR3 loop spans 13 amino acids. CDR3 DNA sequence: TGTGCCAGCGAGAGGCTTAACACCGGGGAGCTGTTTTTT. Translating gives CASERLNTGELFF.

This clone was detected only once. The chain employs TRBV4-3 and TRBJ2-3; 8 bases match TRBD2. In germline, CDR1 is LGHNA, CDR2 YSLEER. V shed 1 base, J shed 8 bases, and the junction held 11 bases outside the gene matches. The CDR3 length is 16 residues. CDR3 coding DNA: TGCGCCAGCAGCCAAGGGGTTCGCGGGAGGATCCCTACGCAGTATTTT. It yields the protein CASSQGVRGRIPTQYF.

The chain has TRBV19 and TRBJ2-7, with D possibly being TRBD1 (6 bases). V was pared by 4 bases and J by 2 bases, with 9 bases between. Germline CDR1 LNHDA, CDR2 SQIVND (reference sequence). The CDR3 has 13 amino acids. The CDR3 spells CASSNRAAYEQYF. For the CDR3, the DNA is TGTGCCAGTAGTAACAGGGCTGCCTACGAGCAGTACTTC.

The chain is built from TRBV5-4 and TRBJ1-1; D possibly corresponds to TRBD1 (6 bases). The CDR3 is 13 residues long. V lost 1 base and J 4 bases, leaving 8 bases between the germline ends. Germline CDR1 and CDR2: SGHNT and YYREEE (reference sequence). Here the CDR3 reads CASSLWGRTEAFF. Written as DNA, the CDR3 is TGTGCCAGCAGCTTGTGGGGGCGCACTGAAGCTTTCTTT.